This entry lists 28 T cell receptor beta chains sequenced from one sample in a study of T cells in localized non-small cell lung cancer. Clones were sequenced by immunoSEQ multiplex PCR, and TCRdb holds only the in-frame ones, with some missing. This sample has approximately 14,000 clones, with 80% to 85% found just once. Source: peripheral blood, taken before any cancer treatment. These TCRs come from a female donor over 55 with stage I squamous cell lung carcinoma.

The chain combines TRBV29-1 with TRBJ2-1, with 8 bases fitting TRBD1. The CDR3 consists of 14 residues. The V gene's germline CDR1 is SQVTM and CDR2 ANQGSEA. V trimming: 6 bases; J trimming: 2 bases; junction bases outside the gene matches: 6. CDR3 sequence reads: CSVGVDRAYNEQFF. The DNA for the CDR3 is TGCAGCGTGGGGGTGGACAGGGCCTACAATGAGCAGTTCTTC.

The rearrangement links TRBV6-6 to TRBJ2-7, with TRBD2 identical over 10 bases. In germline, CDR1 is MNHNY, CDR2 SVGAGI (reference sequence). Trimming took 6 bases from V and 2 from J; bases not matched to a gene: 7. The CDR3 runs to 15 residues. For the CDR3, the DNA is TGTGCCAGCAGGCTAGGCAGCGGGGGGGCCTACGAGCAGTACTTC. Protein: CASRLGSGGAYEQYF.

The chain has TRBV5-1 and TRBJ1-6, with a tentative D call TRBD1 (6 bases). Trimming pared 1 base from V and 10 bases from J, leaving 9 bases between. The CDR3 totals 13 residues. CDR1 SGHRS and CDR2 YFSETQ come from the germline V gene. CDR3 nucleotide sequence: TGCGCCAGCAGCTTGTCTGGGGGCTCACCCCTCCACTTT. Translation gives CASSLSGGSPLHF.

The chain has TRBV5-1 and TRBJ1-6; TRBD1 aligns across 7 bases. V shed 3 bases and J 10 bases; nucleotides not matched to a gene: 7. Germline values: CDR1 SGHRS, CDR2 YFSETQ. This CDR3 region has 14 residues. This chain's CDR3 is CASSWGTESSPLHF. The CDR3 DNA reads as TGCGCCAGCAGCTGGGGGACAGAAAGCTCACCCCTCCACTTT.

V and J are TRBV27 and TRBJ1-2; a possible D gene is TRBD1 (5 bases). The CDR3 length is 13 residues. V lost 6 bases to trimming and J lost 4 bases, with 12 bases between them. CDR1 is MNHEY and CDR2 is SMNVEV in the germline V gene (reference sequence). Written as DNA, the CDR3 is TGTGCCAGCAGGGGACGGGTGGGCTATGGCTACACCTTC. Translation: CASRGRVGYGYTF.

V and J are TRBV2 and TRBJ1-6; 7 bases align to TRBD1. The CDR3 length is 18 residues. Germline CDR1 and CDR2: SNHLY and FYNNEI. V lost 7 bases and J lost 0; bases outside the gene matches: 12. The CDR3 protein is CASKDATGRRSYNSPLHF. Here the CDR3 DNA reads TGTGCCAGCAAGGATGCGACAGGGCGGCGCTCCTATAATTCACCCCTCCACTTT.

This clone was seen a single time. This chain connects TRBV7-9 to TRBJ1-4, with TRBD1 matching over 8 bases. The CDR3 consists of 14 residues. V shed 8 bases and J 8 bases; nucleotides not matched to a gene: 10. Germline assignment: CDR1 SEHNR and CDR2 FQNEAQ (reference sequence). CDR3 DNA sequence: TGTGCCAGCGGGCCTCGGACAGGGACCGAAAAACTGTTTTTT. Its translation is CASGPRTGTEKLFF.

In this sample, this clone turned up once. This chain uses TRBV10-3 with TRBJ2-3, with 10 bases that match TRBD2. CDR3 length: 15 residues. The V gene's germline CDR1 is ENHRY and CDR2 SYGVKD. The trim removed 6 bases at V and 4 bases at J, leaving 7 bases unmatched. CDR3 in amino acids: CAISEGLAGADTQYF. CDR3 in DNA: TGTGCCATCAGCGAGGGGCTAGCGGGGGCAGATACGCAGTATTTT.

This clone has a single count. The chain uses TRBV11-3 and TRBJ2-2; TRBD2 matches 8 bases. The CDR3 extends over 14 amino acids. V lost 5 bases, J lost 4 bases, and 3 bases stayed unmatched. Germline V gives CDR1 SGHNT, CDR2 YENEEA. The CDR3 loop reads CASSRAGGTGELFF. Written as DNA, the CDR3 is TGTGCCAGCAGCCGCGCGGGAGGCACCGGGGAGCTGTTTTTT.

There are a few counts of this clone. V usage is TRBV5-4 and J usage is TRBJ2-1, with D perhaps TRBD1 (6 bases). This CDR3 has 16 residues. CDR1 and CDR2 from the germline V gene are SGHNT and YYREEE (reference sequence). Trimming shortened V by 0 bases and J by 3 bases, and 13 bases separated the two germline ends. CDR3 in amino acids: CASSLGDTGYYNEQFF. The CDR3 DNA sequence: TGTGCCAGCAGCTTGGGGGACACCGGGTACTACAATGAGCAGTTCTTC.

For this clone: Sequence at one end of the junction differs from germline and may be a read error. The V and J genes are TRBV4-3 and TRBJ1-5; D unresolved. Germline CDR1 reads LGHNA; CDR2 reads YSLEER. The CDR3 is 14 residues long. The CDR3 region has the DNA TGCGCCAGCAGCCAAGATGGGAGAAGTCAGCCCCGGCATTTT. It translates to CASSQDGRSQPRHF.

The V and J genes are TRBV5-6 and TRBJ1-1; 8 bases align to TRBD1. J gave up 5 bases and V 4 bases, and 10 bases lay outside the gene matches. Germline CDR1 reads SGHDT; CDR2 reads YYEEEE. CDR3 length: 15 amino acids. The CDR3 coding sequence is TGTGCCAGCAGCGGCACCGGGACAGGAGAGACTGAAGCTTTCTTT. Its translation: CASSGTGTGETEAFF.

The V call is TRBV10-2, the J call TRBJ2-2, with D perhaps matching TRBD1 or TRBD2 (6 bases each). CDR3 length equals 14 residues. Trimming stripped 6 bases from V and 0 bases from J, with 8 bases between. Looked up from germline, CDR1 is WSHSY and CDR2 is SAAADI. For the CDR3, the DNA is TGCGCCAGCAGGGAGGGGGCGAACACCGGGGAGCTGTTTTTT. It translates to CASREGANTGELFF.

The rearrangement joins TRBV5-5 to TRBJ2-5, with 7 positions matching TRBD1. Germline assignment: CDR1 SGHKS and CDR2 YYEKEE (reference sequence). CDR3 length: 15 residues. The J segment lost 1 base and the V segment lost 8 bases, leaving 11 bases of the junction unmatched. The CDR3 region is CASASGQLVQETQYF. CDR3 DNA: TGTGCCAGTGCGTCGGGACAGCTAGTCCAAGAGACCCAGTACTTC.

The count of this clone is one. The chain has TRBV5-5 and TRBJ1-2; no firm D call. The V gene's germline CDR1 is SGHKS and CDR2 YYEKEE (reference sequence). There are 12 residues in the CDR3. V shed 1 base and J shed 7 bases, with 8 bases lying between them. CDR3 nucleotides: TGTGCCAGCAGCTTGTACGTAAGTGGCTACACCTTC. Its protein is CASSLYVSGYTF.

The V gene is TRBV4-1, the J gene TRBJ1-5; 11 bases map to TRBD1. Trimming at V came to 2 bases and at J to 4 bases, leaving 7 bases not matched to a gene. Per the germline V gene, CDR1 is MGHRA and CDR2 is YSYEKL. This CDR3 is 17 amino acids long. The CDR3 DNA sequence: TGCGCCAGCAGCCAAACCCCGGGACAGGGGGAGAATCAGCCCCAGCATTTT. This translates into CASSQTPGQGENQPQHF.

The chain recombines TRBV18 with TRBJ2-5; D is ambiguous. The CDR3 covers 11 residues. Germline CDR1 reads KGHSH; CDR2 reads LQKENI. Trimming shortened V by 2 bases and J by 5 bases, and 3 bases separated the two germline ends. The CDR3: CASSPSETQYF. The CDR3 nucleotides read TGTGCCAGCTCACCATCTGAGACCCAGTACTTC.

The CDR3 sequence: CASSPLARGNHEQYF. The CDR3 DNA is TGTGCCAGCAGTCCCCTAGCCAGGGGAAACCACGAGCAGTACTTC. This chain uses TRBV27 with TRBJ2-7, with D possibly being TRBD1 (6 bases). The CDR3 covers 15 residues. Trimming cost V 5 bases and J 5 bases, with 19 bases left between them. Per the germline V gene, CDR1 is MNHEY and CDR2 is SMNVEV (reference sequence).

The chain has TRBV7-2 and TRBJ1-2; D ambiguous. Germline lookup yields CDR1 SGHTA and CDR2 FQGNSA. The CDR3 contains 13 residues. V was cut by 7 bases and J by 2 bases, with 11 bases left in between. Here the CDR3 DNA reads TGTGCCAGCACCCCCCGAGGAAACTATGGCTACACCTTC. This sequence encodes CASTPRGNYGYTF.

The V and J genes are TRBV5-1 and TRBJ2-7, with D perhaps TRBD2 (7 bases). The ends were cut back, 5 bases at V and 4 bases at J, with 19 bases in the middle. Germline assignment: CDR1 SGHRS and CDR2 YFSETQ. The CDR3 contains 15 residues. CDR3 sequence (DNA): TGCGCCAGCAGTCTCACGACGGGGGGCGGTTACGAGCAGTACTTC. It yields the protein CASSLTTGGGYEQYF.

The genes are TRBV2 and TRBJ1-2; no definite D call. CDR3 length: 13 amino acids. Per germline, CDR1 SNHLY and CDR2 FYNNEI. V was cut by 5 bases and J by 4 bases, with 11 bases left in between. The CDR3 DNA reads TGTGCCAGCAGTATCGAGGTGACCTATGGCTACACCTTC. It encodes CASSIEVTYGYTF. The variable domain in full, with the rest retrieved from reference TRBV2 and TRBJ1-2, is EPEVTQTPSHQVTQMGQEVILRCVPISNHLYFYWYRQILGQKVEFLVSFYNNEISEKSEIFDDQFSVERPDGSNFTLKIRSTKLEDSAMYFCASSIEVTYGYTFGSGTRLTVV.

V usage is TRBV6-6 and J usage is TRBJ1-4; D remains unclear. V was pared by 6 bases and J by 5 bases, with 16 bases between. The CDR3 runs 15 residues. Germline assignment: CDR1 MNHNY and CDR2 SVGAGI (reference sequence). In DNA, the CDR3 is TGTGCCAGCAGGGGTACACGGTCCCCGAATGAAAAACTGTTTTTT. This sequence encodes CASRGTRSPNEKLFF.

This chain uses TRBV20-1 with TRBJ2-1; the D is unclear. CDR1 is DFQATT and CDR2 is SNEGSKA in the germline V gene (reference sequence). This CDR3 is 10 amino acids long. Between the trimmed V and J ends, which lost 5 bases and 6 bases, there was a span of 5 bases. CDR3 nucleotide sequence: TGCAGTGCTTCCACCAATGAGCAGTTCTTC. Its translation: CSASTNEQFF.

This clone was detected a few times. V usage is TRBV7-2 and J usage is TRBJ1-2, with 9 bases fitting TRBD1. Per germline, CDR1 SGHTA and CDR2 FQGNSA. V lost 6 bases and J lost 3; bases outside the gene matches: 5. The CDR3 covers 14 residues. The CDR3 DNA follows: TGTGCCAGCAGTTCCGGGACAGGGCACTATGGCTACACCTTC. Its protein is CASSSGTGHYGYTF.

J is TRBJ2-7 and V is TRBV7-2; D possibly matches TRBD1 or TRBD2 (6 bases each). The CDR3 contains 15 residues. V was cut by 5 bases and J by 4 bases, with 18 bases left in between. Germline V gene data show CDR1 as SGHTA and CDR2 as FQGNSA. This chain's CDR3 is CASSPLVGGRYEQYF. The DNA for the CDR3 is TGTGCCAGCAGCCCCCTGGTGGGGGGCCGGTACGAGCAGTACTTC.

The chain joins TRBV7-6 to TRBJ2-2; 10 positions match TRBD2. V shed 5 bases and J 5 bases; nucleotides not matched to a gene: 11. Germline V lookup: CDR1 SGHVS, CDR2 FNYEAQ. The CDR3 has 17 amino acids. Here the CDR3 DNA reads TGTGCCAGCAGCCAGGGAGCGGGGGGGCCGGGAACCGGGGAGCTGTTTTTT. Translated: CASSQGAGGPGTGELFF. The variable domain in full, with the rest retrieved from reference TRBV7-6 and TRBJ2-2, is GAGVSQSPRYKVTKRGQDVALRCDPISGHVSLYWYRQALGQGPEFLTYFNYEAQQDKSGLPNDRFSAERPEGSISTLTIQRTEQRDSAMYRCASSQGAGGPGTGELFFGEGSRLTVL.

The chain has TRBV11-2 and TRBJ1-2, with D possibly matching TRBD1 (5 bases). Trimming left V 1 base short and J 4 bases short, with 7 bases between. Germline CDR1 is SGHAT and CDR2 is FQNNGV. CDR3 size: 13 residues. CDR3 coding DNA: TGTGCCAGCAGCTTAGGCAGGGTCTATGGCTACACCTTC. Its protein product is CASSLGRVYGYTF.

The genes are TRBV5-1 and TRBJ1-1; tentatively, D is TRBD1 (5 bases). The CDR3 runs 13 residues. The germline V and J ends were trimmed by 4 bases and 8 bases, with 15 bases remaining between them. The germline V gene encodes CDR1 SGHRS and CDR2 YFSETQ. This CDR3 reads CASSGTALREAFF. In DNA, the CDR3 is TGCGCCAGCAGCGGGACCGCACTAAGAGAAGCTTTCTTT.